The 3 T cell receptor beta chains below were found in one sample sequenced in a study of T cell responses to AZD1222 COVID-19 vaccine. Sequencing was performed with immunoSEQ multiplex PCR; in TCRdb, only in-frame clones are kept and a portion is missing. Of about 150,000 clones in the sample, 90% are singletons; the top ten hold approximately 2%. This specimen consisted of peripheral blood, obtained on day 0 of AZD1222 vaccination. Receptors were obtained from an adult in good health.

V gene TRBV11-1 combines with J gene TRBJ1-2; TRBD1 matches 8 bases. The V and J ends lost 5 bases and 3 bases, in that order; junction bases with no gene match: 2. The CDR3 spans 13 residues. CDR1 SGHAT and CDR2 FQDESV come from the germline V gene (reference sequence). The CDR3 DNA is TGTGCCAGCAGCAAGGACAGGGACTATGGCTACACCTTC. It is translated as CASSKDRDYGYTF.

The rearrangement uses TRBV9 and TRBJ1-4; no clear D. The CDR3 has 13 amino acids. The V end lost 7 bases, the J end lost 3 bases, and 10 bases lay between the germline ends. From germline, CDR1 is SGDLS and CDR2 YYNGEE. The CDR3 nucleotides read TGTGCCAGCGCATGGCAGCCTAATGAAAAACTGTTTTTT. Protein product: CASAWQPNEKLFF.

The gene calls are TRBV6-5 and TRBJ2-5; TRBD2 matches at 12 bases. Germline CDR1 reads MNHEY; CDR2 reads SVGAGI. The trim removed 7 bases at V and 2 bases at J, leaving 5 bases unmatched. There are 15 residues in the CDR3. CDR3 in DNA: TGTGCCAGCATGAAGACTAGCGGGAGTCAAGAGACCCAGTACTTC. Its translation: CASMKTSGSQETQYF.